This entry lists 14 T cell receptor beta chains sequenced from one sample in a study of CD8 T cells in Susac syndrome. It was with random hexamers that 0.5 to 1 ug RNA was reverse transcribed. TCRdb re-analysed the immunoSEQ multiplex PCR reads in MiXCR, keeping a single row per CDR3 protein. The sample lists about 210,000 distinct CDR3 sequences, 95% occurring once. Sample: CD4+ T cells from PBMCs. Receptor source: a human donor with multiple sclerosis.

The CDR3 DNA reads as TGCAGCTTCGCGGAAGGGCCAGAGACCCAGTACTTC. Its protein product is CSFAEGPETQYF. The chain carries TRBV29-1 and TRBJ2-5; D is unresolved. Deletions cut 8 bases from V and 4 bases from J, with 14 bases between. This CDR3 is built from 12 residues. Germline V lookup: CDR1 SQVTM, CDR2 ANQGSEA.

The chain combines TRBV6-6 with TRBJ1-1, with D hard to call. The V gene lost 2 bases and the J gene lost 5 bases, with 9 bases spanning the gap. The germline V gene encodes CDR1 MNHNY and CDR2 SVGAGI (reference sequence). This CDR3 contains 13 residues. The CDR3 DNA reads TGTGCCAGCAGTTACGGTCTGGGGACTGAAGCTTTCTTT. It specifies CASSYGLGTEAFF.

The chain links TRBV12-3 or TRBV12-4 to TRBJ1-2; D may be TRBD1 (5 bases). V dropped 0 bases and J dropped 4 bases, with 15 bases sitting between them. The CDR3 spans 16 residues. CDR3 amino acids: CASSLALGAPGYGYTF. CDR3 coding DNA: TGTGCCAGCAGTTTAGCGCTCGGGGCCCCAGGCTATGGCTACACCTTC.

Here the CDR3 reads CSARDHIKRGGGQDEQYF. CDR3 coding DNA: TGCAGTGCTAGAGACCACATTAAACGAGGCGGGGGGCAGGACGAGCAGTACTTC. The chain joins TRBV20-1 to TRBJ2-7; TRBD2 aligns across 8 bases. CDR3 length equals 18 residues. V lost 0 bases to trimming and J lost 5 bases; unmatched junction nucleotides: 18. Germline V gene data show CDR1 as DFQATT and CDR2 as SNEGSKA (reference sequence).

This chain uses TRBV7-6 with TRBJ1-3; no clear D. Between the trimmed V and J ends, which lost 6 bases and 0 bases, there was a span of 21 bases. This CDR3 contains 18 residues. Germline V gene sequence: CDR1 SGHVS, CDR2 FNYEAQ. Here the CDR3 DNA reads TGTGCCAGCAGTTATGGCGGAGCCACTCAGAGCTCTGGAAACACCATATATTTT. It translates to CASSYGGATQSSGNTIYF.

This clonotype has only one observation. V usage is TRBV29-1 and J usage is TRBJ2-7; D gene uncertain. The CDR3 covers 13 residues. Germline values: CDR1 SQVTM, CDR2 ANQGSEA. Trimming stripped 6 bases from V and 2 bases from J, with 14 bases between. Here the CDR3 DNA reads TGCAGCGTAGGTACAGTGGCAGCCTACGAGCAGTACTTC. It codes for CSVGTVAAYEQYF.

This clonotype has just one count. This chain joins TRBV29-1 and TRBJ1-5, with D hard to call. Trimming took 6 bases from V and 4 from J, leaving 10 bases between them. The CDR3 extends over 12 amino acids. The germline CDR1 and CDR2 sequences are SQVTM and ANQGSEA. Written as DNA, the CDR3 is TGCAGCGTGGCCGGGAGGAATCAGCCCCAGCATTTT. This codes for CSVAGRNQPQHF.

This clonotype has a single count. This rearrangement joins TRBV19 to TRBJ1-1; a weak D match, TRBD1 (5 bases). V lost 6 bases to trimming and J lost 1 base, with 15 bases between them. The CDR3 sequence is 15 residues long. CDR1 and CDR2 from the germline V gene are LNHDA and SQIVND (reference sequence). In nucleotides, the CDR3 is TGTGCCAGTAGGGAGGTGCAGGGCCCGAACACTGAAGCTTTCTTT. This encodes CASREVQGPNTEAFF.

The CDR3 loop is CASSPSNYGYTF. In nucleotides, the CDR3 is TGTGCCAGCAGTCCCTCGAACTATGGCTACACCTTC. The chain links TRBV28 to TRBJ1-2; D gene uncertain. Germline V gives CDR1 MDHEN, CDR2 SYDVKM. V shed 5 bases and J shed 2 bases, with 6 bases lying between them. This CDR3 contains 12 residues.

This chain connects TRBV20-1 to TRBJ2-5; perhaps TRBD2 as D (6 bases). CDR3 length: 13 amino acids. V lost 3 bases and J lost 4, with 12 bases in between. Germline V lookup: CDR1 DFQATT, CDR2 SNEGSKA (reference sequence). CDR3 protein: CSASFPGGETQYF. In DNA form, the CDR3 reads TGCAGTGCTAGTTTTCCCGGGGGAGAGACCCAGTACTTC.

V and J are TRBV11-2 and TRBJ2-3; D is possibly TRBD1 or TRBD2 (6 bases each). Germline V gene sequence: CDR1 SGHAT, CDR2 FQNNGV. The CDR3 sequence is 15 residues long. Deletions cut 1 base from V and 5 bases from J, with 13 bases between. CDR3 bases: TGTGCCAGCAGCTTAGTTCGGGGGCCTGGAGATACGCAGTATTTT. Its protein is CASSLVRGPGDTQYF. The variable domain in full, with the rest retrieved from reference TRBV11-2 and TRBJ2-3, is EAGVAQSPRYKIIEKRQSVAFWCNPISGHATLYWYQQILGQGPKLLIQFQNNGVVDDSQLPKDRFSAERLKGVDSTLKIQPAKLEDSAVYLCASSLVRGPGDTQYFGPGTRLTVL.

In the case of this clonotype: Germline and junction disagree at one end, which may indicate a read error. The chain recombines TRBV7-3 with TRBJ2-7, with D possibly TRBD1 on 6 matching bases. The germline gives CDR1 SGHTA, CDR2 FQGTGA. The CDR3 is made up of 13 amino acids. The DNA for the CDR3 is TGTGCCAGCAGCTTTCTTAACCGACAGGAACTTACCTTC. Its translation: CASSFLNRQELTF.

The chain combines TRBV20-1 with TRBJ1-4, with TRBD1 matching over 7 bases. V lost 6 bases and J lost 3; bases outside the gene matches: 7. The CDR3 loop spans 14 amino acids. Germline V CDR1 and CDR2: DFQATT, SNEGSKA (reference sequence). The CDR3 reads CSAAAGTANEKLFF. DNA of the CDR3: TGCAGTGCAGCCGCCGGGACAGCTAATGAAAAACTGTTTTTT.

The chain employs TRBV9 and TRBJ2-1; 8 bases match TRBD2. Trimming removed 3 bases from V and 2 bases from J; junction bases left unmatched: 4. Germline V gene sequence: CDR1 SGDLS, CDR2 YYNGEE. The CDR3 is made up of 15 amino acids. CDR3 loop: CASSATSVTYNEQFF. CDR3 in DNA: TGTGCCAGCAGCGCGACTAGCGTAACCTACAATGAGCAGTTCTTC. Full variable domain (rest looked up from reference TRBV9 and TRBJ2-1): DSGVTQTPKHLITATGQRVTLRCSPRSGDLSVYWYQQSLDQGLQFLIQYYNGEERAKGNILERFSAQQFPDLHSELNLSSLELGDSALYFCASSATSVTYNEQFFGPGTRLTVL.